The 15 T cell receptor beta chains below come from one sample, sequenced in a study of OX40 agonist ivuxolimab in advanced cancers. Sequenced by immunoSEQ multiplex PCR; TCRdb stores in-frame clones only, minus some. The sample holds about 75,000 clones, roughly nine tenths seen once. The sample consisted of CD4+ or CD8+ T cells sorted from blood, taken in a trial of the OX40 agonist ivuxolimab. The receptor set was obtained from an adult with an advanced solid tumor such as melanoma, head and neck, liver or kidney cancer.

This chain connects TRBV19 to TRBJ1-5; no clear D. V shed 5 bases and J shed 3 bases, with 14 bases lying between them. The CDR3 contains 15 residues. Germline values: CDR1 LNHDA, CDR2 SQIVND (reference sequence). CDR3 DNA sequence: TGTGCCAGTAGTTCTCTCCGGACGGTCAATCAGCCCCAGCATTTT. As protein: CASSSLRTVNQPQHF. Full variable domain (missing parts from reference TRBV19 and TRBJ1-5): DGGITQSPKYLFRKEGQNVTLSCEQNLNHDAMYWYRQDPGQGLRLIYYSQIVNDFQKGDIAEGYSVSREKKESFPLTVTSAQKNPTAFYLCASSSLRTVNQPQHFGDGTRLSIL.

The chain couples TRBV7-2 to TRBJ2-2; 11 positions match TRBD2. The V and J ends lost 2 bases and 7 bases, in that order; junction bases with no gene match: 3. The CDR3 extends over 15 amino acids. Germline V CDR1 and CDR2: SGHTA, FQGNSA. The CDR3 nucleotides read TGTGCCAGCAGCTTAATAGCGGGAGGGGTCGGGGAGCTGTTTTTT. It translates to CASSLIAGGVGELFF.

This chain links TRBV7-8 with TRBJ1-2, with 11 bases identical to TRBD1. CDR3 length: 14 residues. Trimming cost V 2 bases and J 6 bases; bases outside gene matches: 2. Germline V gives CDR1 SGHVS, CDR2 FQNEAQ. Here the CDR3 DNA reads TGTGCCAGCAGCTTAAGGGGACAGGGGGATGGCTACACCTTC. Translation gives CASSLRGQGDGYTF.

The rearrangement links TRBV27 to TRBJ1-6; D unresolved. CDR3 length: 15 amino acids. Germline values: CDR1 MNHEY, CDR2 SMNVEV (reference sequence). Trimming removed 3 bases from V and 7 bases from J, with 13 bases in between. The CDR3 DNA follows: TGTGCCAGCAGTTTGAAGGCCGCAATGAATTCACCCCTCCACTTT. Translated: CASSLKAAMNSPLHF.

This CDR3 is CASSPNGVRETQYF. In DNA form, the CDR3 reads TGTGCCAGCAGCCCCAATGGGGTGAGGGAGACCCAGTACTTC. This sequence joins TRBV9 and TRBJ2-5; no definite D call. This CDR3 comprises 14 residues. V was shortened by 4 bases and J by 5 bases, with 15 bases between the two germline ends. CDR1 and CDR2 from the germline V gene are SGDLS and YYNGEE.

The rearrangement links TRBV2 to TRBJ1-1; D is perhaps TRBD1 (5 bases). CDR1 is SNHLY and CDR2 is FYNNEI in the germline V gene. Trimming pared 9 bases from V and 2 bases from J, leaving 16 bases between. CDR3 length equals 14 residues. CDR3 residues: CASTGTPRNTEAFF. The DNA for the CDR3 is TGTGCCAGTACCGGGACCCCAAGAAACACTGAAGCTTTCTTT.

V and J are TRBV7-9 and TRBJ2-5; D is possibly TRBD1 (7 bases). In germline, CDR1 is SEHNR, CDR2 FQNEAQ (reference sequence). The CDR3 is made up of 13 amino acids. V shed 3 bases and J shed 5 bases, with 10 bases lying between them. The chain's CDR3 is CASSFPGGETQYF. The DNA of the CDR3 is TGTGCCAGCAGCTTTCCAGGGGGGGAGACCCAGTACTTC.

The V call is TRBV5-4, the J call TRBJ1-2; TRBD1 might be the D (6 bases). The germline V gene encodes CDR1 SGHNT and CDR2 YYREEE (reference sequence). V was shortened by 5 bases and J by 8 bases, with 16 bases between the two germline ends. The CDR3 is made up of 13 amino acids. In nucleotides, the CDR3 is TGTGCCAGCAGACCAGTAGGGGGGGAGGGCTACACCTTC. Amino acids: CASRPVGGEGYTF.

The chain employs TRBV18 and TRBJ2-4; D might be TRBD2 (6 bases). CDR3 size: 16 residues. The V end lost 6 bases, the J end lost 6 bases, and 21 bases lay between the germline ends. CDR1 and CDR2 (germline): KGHSH, LQKENI. This chain's CDR3 is CASSPRGKGEGNIQYF. CDR3 in DNA: TGTGCCAGCTCGCCTCGGGGGAAGGGAGAAGGAAACATTCAGTACTTC.

J is TRBJ2-5 and V is TRBV5-1; 7 nucleotides agree with TRBD1. The CDR3 length is 14 residues. Germline V lookup: CDR1 SGHRS, CDR2 YFSETQ. Unmatched junction bases numbered 4, after V lost 4 bases and J lost 1 base. For the CDR3, the DNA is TGCGCCAGCAGCCCAGGGGGATTCCAAGAGACCCAGTACTTC. It codes for CASSPGGFQETQYF.

The J gene is TRBJ2-7, the V gene TRBV11-2; D might be TRBD2 (5 bases). This CDR3 contains 12 residues. Trimming removed 3 bases from V and 6 bases from J, with 9 bases in between. Germline V lookup: CDR1 SGHAT, CDR2 FQNNGV. The CDR3 region is CASSFAGREQYF. Here the CDR3 DNA reads TGTGCCAGCAGCTTCGCGGGCCGCGAGCAGTACTTC. The full variable domain, its missing parts supplied by reference TRBV11-2 and TRBJ2-7, is EAGVAQSPRYKIIEKRQSVAFWCNPISGHATLYWYQQILGQGPKLLIQFQNNGVVDDSQLPKDRFSAERLKGVDSTLKIQPAKLEDSAVYLCASSFAGREQYFGPGTRLTVT.

The J gene is TRBJ1-1, the V gene TRBV7-3; no clear D. Germline V lookup: CDR1 SGHTA, CDR2 FQGTGA. The CDR3 totals 13 residues. V was pared by 4 bases and J by 0 bases, with 6 bases between. The DNA for the CDR3 is TGTGCCAGCAGCTCCGGGATGAACACTGAAGCTTTCTTT. This codes for CASSSGMNTEAFF.

V usage is TRBV29-1 and J usage is TRBJ2-3; weak D call: TRBD1 (6 bases). In germline, CDR1 is SQVTM, CDR2 ANQGSEA. This CDR3 region has 14 residues. Deletions cut 7 bases from V and 0 bases from J, with 14 bases between. The CDR3 DNA follows: TGCAGCGCCGCACAGGGAGCCAGCACAGATACGCAGTATTTT. Encoded protein: CSAAQGASTDTQYF.

This chain links TRBV19 with TRBJ2-5; 7 nucleotides align to TRBD2. Germline CDR1 reads LNHDA; CDR2 reads SQIVND (reference sequence). The CDR3 has 11 amino acids. J lost 5 bases, V lost 6 bases, and 0 bases had no gene match. The CDR3 DNA is TGTGCCAGTAGACTAGCGGAGACCCAGTACTTC. Translation gives CASRLAETQYF.

The chain links TRBV10-3 to TRBJ2-7; D is undetermined. The CDR3 is 16 residues long. The ends were cut back, 0 bases at V and 5 bases at J, with 17 bases in the middle. Germline values: CDR1 ENHRY, CDR2 SYGVKD. The CDR3 nucleotides read TGTGCCATCAGTGAGTCGAACGGGCCGGGTCGCGACGAGCAGTACTTC. It encodes CAISESNGPGRDEQYF.